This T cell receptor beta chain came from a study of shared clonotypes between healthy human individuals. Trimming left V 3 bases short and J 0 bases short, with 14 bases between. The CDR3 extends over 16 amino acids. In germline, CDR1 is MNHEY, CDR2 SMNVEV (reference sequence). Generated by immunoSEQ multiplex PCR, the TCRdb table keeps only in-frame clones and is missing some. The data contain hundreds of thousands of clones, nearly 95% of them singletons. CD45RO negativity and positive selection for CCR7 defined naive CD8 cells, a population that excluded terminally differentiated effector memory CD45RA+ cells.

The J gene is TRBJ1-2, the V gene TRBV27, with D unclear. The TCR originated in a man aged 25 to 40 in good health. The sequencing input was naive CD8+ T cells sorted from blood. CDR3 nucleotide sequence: TGTGCCAGCAGTTTTGGCGGTGAGATCACTAACTATGGCTACACCTTC. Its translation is CASSFGGEITNYGYTF.